The clone carrying this TCR beta chain has just a few counts. Its antigen is unknown. This sample was included in a study of regulatory T cells in long-lasting Graves disease. On the study more broadly: More than 5 years of antithyroid drugs with positive TSH receptor antibodies defined persistent Graves' disease. Study outcomes and limitations: Segments TRBV28, TRBJ1-2 and TRBJ2-5 showed preferential usage in persistent disease.

Arm-PCR of CDR3 regions and iRepertoire HTBI primers were the basis on which TCR beta libraries were built. In TCRdb, the multiplex PCR reads were re-called with MiXCR into one record per CDR3 protein. The sample comprises a few hundred thousand distinct CDR3 sequences, roughly a fifth of which are singletons, and roughly 7% rests with the top ten. The CDR3 sequence is 19 residues long. The germline gives CDR1 MDHEN, CDR2 SYDVKM. The J segment lost 4 bases and the V segment lost 2 bases, leaving 15 bases of the junction unmatched. The time point here: persistent/refractory GD, antithyroid drugs over 5 years with positive TRAb. Extracted PBMC RNA gave rise to the TCR library.

The genes are TRBV28 and TRBJ2-3; 10 bases are shared with TRBD2. The sample was peripheral blood mononuclear cells (PBMCs), taken when the disease was refractory, from a patient treated with antithyroid drugs. This sequence was found in a female donor with Graves disease. As DNA, the CDR3 is TGTGCCAGCAGTTTAAATTTCTGGGCTAGCGGGAGAGGCCCAGATACGCAGTATTTT. Residues: CASSLNFWASGRGPDTQYF.